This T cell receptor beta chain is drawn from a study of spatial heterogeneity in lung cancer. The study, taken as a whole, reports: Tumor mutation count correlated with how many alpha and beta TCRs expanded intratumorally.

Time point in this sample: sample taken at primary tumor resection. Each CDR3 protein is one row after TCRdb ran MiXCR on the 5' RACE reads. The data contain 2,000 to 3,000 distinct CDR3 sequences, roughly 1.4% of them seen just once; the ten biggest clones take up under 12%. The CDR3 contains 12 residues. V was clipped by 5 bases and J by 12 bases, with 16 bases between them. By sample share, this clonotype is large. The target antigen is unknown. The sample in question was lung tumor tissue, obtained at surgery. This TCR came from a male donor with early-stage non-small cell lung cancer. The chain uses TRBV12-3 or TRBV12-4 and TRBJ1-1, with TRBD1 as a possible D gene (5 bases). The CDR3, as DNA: TGTGCCAGCAGTCCCCAGGGCTTCGGAACTTTCTTT. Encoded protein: CASSPQGFGTFF.